This T cell receptor beta chain was sequenced for a study of CD8+CD57+ T cells in acquired aplastic anemia. On the study more broadly: Sorted CD4+ and CD8+ cell DNA averaged about 3.5 ug.

The study profiled TCR beta VDJ and CDR3 using genomic DNA as template. TCRdb re-derived calls from the reads in MiXCR, one entry per CDR3 protein. This table has 150,000 to 200,000 distinct CDR3 sequences, approximately 48% appearing once. This clonotype was detected ten times or more. Its antigen is not known. This CDR3 contains 14 residues. In germline, CDR1 is MNHNS, CDR2 SASEGT. V shed 4 bases, J shed 5 bases, and the junction held 8 bases outside the gene matches. Previously, flow cytometry had revealed CD8+CD57+ cell expansion in the patients chosen for sequencing. Everyone among the patients had severe acquired aplastic anemia. Patients had received no therapy at the time of blood sampling. Study-level findings and limits: Between patients and controls, about 30 CD8+ CDR3 sequences were found in common.

The sample taken for sequencing was sorted CD4+, CD8+, or CD8+CD57+ T cells (not recorded which) from PBMCs. The chain recombines TRBV6-1 with TRBJ2-7; 7 bases align to TRBD1. The source is a human donor with aplastic anemia. CDR3 loop: CASSGRQGRNEQYF. Written as DNA, the CDR3 is TGTGCCAGCAGTGGACGACAGGGCAGGAACGAGCAGTACTTC.